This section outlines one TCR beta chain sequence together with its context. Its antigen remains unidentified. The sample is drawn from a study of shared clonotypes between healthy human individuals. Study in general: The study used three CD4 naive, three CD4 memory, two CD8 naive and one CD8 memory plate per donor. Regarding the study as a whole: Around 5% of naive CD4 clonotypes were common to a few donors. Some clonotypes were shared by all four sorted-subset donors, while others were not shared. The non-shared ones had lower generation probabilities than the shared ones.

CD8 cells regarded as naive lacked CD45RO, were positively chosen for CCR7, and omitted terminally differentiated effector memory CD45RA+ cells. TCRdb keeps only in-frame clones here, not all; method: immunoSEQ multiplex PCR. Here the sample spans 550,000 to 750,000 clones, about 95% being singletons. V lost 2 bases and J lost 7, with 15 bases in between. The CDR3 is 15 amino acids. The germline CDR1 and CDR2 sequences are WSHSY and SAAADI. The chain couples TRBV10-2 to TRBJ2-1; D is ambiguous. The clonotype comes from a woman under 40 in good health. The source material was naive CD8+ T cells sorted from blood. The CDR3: CASSEVAASANEQFF. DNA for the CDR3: TGCGCCAGCAGTGAGGTAGCAGCCAGTGCGAATGAGCAGTTCTTC.